One and the same sample provided the 8 T cell receptor beta chains below, sequenced in a study of regulatory T cells in long-lasting Graves disease. The TCR beta library used iRepertoire HTBI primers with Arm-PCR amplification of CDR3. TCRdb reprocessed the multiplex PCR reads with MiXCR, giving one entry per CDR3 protein. The sample shows about 350,000 distinct CDR3 sequences, under 20% of them seen only once. Time point meaning: newly diagnosed GD, antithyroid drugs for less than 3 months. The TCR library used RNA extracted from PBMCs. This sample also belongs to another study, concerning T cells in Graves' hyperthyroidism and ophthalmopathy.

The sequencing used peripheral blood mononuclear cells (PBMCs), collected at new diagnosis, from a patient treated with antithyroid drugs. These receptors were obtained from a woman younger than 30 with Graves disease.

The table lists this clonotype with many counts. The chain links TRBV7-3 to TRBJ1-1; D not certain. Germline V gene lookup returns CDR1 SGHTA and CDR2 FQGTGA. Trimming took off 1 base at V and 4 bases at J, with 10 bases between the two ends. The CDR3 extends over 14 amino acids. The CDR3 sequence: CASSLMRVGTEAFF. In nucleotides, the CDR3 is TGTGCCAGCAGCTTAATGAGGGTAGGCACTGAAGCTTTCTTT. The whole variable domain, remainder taken from reference TRBV7-3 and TRBJ1-1, is GAGVSQTPSNKVTEKGKYVELRCDPISGHTALYWYRQSLGQGPEFLIYFQGTGAADDSGLPNDRFFAVRPEGSVSTLKIQRTERGDSAVYLCASSLMRVGTEAFFGQGTRLTVV.

This clonotype has ten or more counts. The V gene is TRBV30, the J gene TRBJ1-5, with unresolved D. This CDR3 has 15 amino acids. Germline values: CDR1 GTSNPN, CDR2 SVGIG (reference sequence). V was cut by 3 bases and J by 1 base, with 13 bases left in between. Here the CDR3 DNA reads TGTGCCTGGAGCAGTACGCCCATGAGCAATCAGCCCCAGCATTTT. Translated, it gives CAWSSTPMSNQPQHF.

This clonotype was found many times. The rearrangement links TRBV11-2 to TRBJ1-1, with TRBD1 matching over 9 bases. Germline V lookup: CDR1 SGHAT, CDR2 FQNNGV. V shed 3 bases, J shed 4 bases, and the junction held 3 bases outside the gene matches. CDR3 length: 14 amino acids. The DNA for the CDR3 is TGTGCCAGCAGCTTTCGGACAGGGGCCACTGAAGCTTTCTTT. Translated, it gives CASSFRTGATEAFF.

The sample holds many counts of this clonotype. CDR3 region: CASSQGGRGNEQFF. CDR3 in DNA: TGTGCCAGCAGCCAAGGGGGTAGGGGCAATGAGCAGTTCTTC. The rearrangement joins TRBV3-1 to TRBJ2-1, with D maybe TRBD1 (5 bases). Trimming cost V 1 base and J 6 bases, with 10 bases left between them. The CDR3 totals 14 residues. From germline, CDR1 is LGHDT and CDR2 YNNKEL (reference sequence).

This clonotype has ten or more counts. This sequence joins TRBV28 and TRBJ2-5; 9 positions match TRBD2. There are 16 residues in the CDR3. CDR1 is MDHEN and CDR2 is SYDVKM in the germline V gene. After removal of 4 bases from V and 1 base from J, the junction contained 7 bases not matched to a gene. CDR3 nucleotide sequence: TGTGCCAGCAGTTACTACCCGACTAGCGGCCAAGAGACCCAGTACTTC. Encoded protein: CASSYYPTSGQETQYF.

This clonotype was picked up many times. The chain joins TRBV30 to TRBJ2-2; maybe TRBD2 (5 bases). Trimming cost V 5 bases and J 7 bases, with 11 bases left between them. The CDR3 is 12 residues long. Germline V gene lookup returns CDR1 GTSNPN and CDR2 SVGIG (reference sequence). The CDR3 DNA sequence: TGTGCCTGGGGGGATCGGGGCGGGGAGCTGTTTTTT. Its protein product is CAWGDRGGELFF.

This clonotype was counted ten times or more. This chain joins TRBV11-2 and TRBJ2-7; TRBD1 matches at 10 bases. V was clipped by 5 bases and J by 1 base; unmatched bases: 8. CDR3 length equals 16 residues. Germline V gene data show CDR1 as SGHAT and CDR2 as FQNNGV. Here the CDR3 DNA reads TGTGCCAGCAGCCCGGGGACAGGGGCTCCATCCTACGAGCAGTACTTC. Its translation is CASSPGTGAPSYEQYF.

This clonotype was counted between two and nine times. This chain uses TRBV3-1 with TRBJ1-3; D gene uncertain. The CDR3 runs 12 residues. The V and J ends lost 6 bases and 5 bases respectively, with 8 bases between them. Germline assignment: CDR1 LGHDT and CDR2 YNNKEL (reference sequence). The chain's CDR3 is CASSRRRNTIYF. CDR3 sequence (DNA): TGTGCCAGCAGTCGGAGGAGAAACACCATATATTTT.